The next 32 T cell receptor beta chains were all read from a single sample in a study of CD8 T cells in ankylosing spondylitis. Findings and caveats of the study: Ankylosing spondylitis blood appeared to carry a characteristic TCR beta motif of roughly eight highly homologous variants.

One entry per CDR3 protein results from TCRdb running MiXCR on the 5' RACE reads. The data contain some 240,000 distinct CDR3 sequences, 5.5% to 7.5% of them singletons. These receptors are not linked to any known antigen. The sample was blood, either unsorted or a sorted T cell fraction (not recorded which). The receptors originated from a male donor with ankylosing spondylitis.

This clonotype has ten or more counts. The rearrangement links TRBV27 to TRBJ2-5; a possible D gene is TRBD2 (7 bases). The CDR3 extends over 13 amino acids. V gave up 3 bases and J gave up 5 bases, with 10 bases separating them. The V gene's germline CDR1 is MNHEY and CDR2 SMNVEV (reference sequence). CDR3 in DNA: TGTGCCAGCAGTTTCGGGGGGCTGGAGACCCAGTACTTC. Translation gives CASSFGGLETQYF.

This chain links TRBV4-3 with TRBJ1-6; TRBD1 is a possible D gene (5 bases). V lost 4 bases to trimming and J lost 10 bases, with 14 bases between them. Germline V CDR1 and CDR2: LGHNA, YSLEER. The CDR3 loop spans 14 amino acids. CDR3 amino acids: CASSPGLSSSPLHF. The CDR3 DNA is TGCGCCAGCAGCCCGGGACTCTCTAGCTCACCCCTCCACTTT.

This clonotype has at least ten counts. The chain carries TRBV3-1 and TRBJ1-2; D may be TRBD1 (5 bases). The CDR3 totals 13 residues. With 4 bases removed from V and 5 bases from J, the gap between germline ends came to 11 bases. Germline assignment: CDR1 LGHDT and CDR2 YNNKEL (reference sequence). CDR3 sequence reads: CASSRRGPYGYTF. CDR3 DNA sequence: TGTGCCAGCAGCCGCCGGGGACCTTATGGCTACACCTTC. Full variable domain (missing parts from reference TRBV3-1 and TRBJ1-2): DTAVSQTPKYLVTQMGNDKSIKCEQNLGHDTMYWYKQDSKKFLKIMFSYNNKELIINETVPNRFSPKSPDKAHLNLHINSLELGDSAVYFCASSRRGPYGYTFGSGTRLTVV.

This clonotype was picked up a small number of times. The DNA for the CDR3 is TGCGCCAGCAGCAGGCGTACAGGGGGCGCTGGGGCCAACGTCCTGACTTTC. As protein: CASSRRTGGAGANVLTF. The chain uses TRBV5-1 and TRBJ2-6, with TRBD1 matching 9 bases. The CDR3 runs 17 residues. J gave up 2 bases and V 4 bases, and 7 bases lay outside the gene matches. Germline CDR1 is SGHRS and CDR2 is YFSETQ.

The table lists this clonotype with many counts. The chain uses TRBV4-1 and TRBJ2-1; D not resolved. The V and J ends lost 4 bases and 8 bases respectively, with 12 bases between them. Germline V gene lookup returns CDR1 MGHRA and CDR2 YSYEKL. CDR3 length equals 13 residues. In nucleotides, the CDR3 is TGCGCCAGCAGCCTCCGAAGGGCTTATGAGCAGTTCTTC. Protein: CASSLRRAYEQFF.

The chain employs TRBV5-6 and TRBJ2-1; 7 bases are shared with TRBD1. There are 12 residues in the CDR3. The germline V gene has CDR1 SGHDT and CDR2 YYEEEE. The V and J ends lost 4 bases and 8 bases, in that order; junction bases with no gene match: 3. The DNA for the CDR3 is TGTGCCAGCAGCCATACAGGGGATGAGCAGTTCTTC. This gives the protein CASSHTGDEQFF.

There are many counts of this clonotype. The chain has TRBV29-1 and TRBJ1-5; TRBD1 is a possible D gene (5 bases). Looked up from germline, CDR1 is SQVTM and CDR2 is ANQGSEA. Trimming removed 5 bases from V and 0 bases from J, with 14 bases in between. The CDR3 covers 15 residues. The CDR3 loop is CSVISGTGSNQPQHF. The CDR3 region has the DNA TGCAGCGTTATTAGTGGAACAGGTAGCAATCAGCCCCAGCATTTT.

This clonotype was counted a few times. The gene calls are TRBV6-2 or TRBV6-3 and TRBJ2-1; the D is unclear. This CDR3 is built from 14 residues. V was trimmed by 2 bases and J by 6 bases, leaving 11 bases between them. The germline V gene has CDR1 MNHEY and CDR2 SVGEGT. As DNA, the CDR3 is TGTGCCAGCAGTTACCTGGACGATTCCAATGAGCAGTTCTTC. Translated, it gives CASSYLDDSNEQFF.

This clonotype turned up a few times. The chain has TRBV7-3 and TRBJ2-7; 7 bases agree with TRBD1. The CDR3 consists of 13 residues. The V gene end was trimmed by 5 bases and the J gene end by 4 bases; junction bases not matched to a gene: 5. From germline, CDR1 is SGHTA and CDR2 FQGTGA. CDR3 loop: CASSPQTGYEQYF. The CDR3 nucleotides read TGTGCCAGCAGCCCCCAGACAGGGTACGAGCAGTACTTC.

The rearrangement links TRBV5-5 to TRBJ2-7, with D uncertain. This CDR3 is built from 15 residues. With 1 base removed from V and 3 bases from J, the gap between germline ends came to 14 bases. In germline, CDR1 is SGHKS, CDR2 YYEKEE (reference sequence). CDR3 in DNA: TGTGCCAGCAGCTTGTCAATTCGGTCTTTCTACGAGCAGTACTTC. Protein: CASSLSIRSFYEQYF.

This clonotype was detected ten times or more. The chain carries TRBV3-1 and TRBJ2-2; TRBD2 agrees at 7 bases. This CDR3 comprises 16 residues. The V and J ends lost 0 bases and 4 bases, in that order; junction bases with no gene match: 5. Germline V CDR1 and CDR2: LGHDT, YNNKEL (reference sequence). The CDR3 protein is CASSQEASGITGELFF. The DNA for the CDR3 is TGTGCCAGCAGCCAAGAGGCTAGCGGTATCACCGGGGAGCTGTTTTTT.

This clonotype occurred many times. The V and J genes are TRBV7-9 and TRBJ2-1; D might be TRBD2 (5 bases). Trimming removed 10 bases at V and 8 bases at J, with 21 bases between. Germline lookup yields CDR1 SEHNR and CDR2 FQNEAQ (reference sequence). This CDR3 has 14 residues. The CDR3 nucleotides read TGTGCCACGAAGGGCCCCACTAGTGGCGATGAGCAGTTCTTC. Protein: CATKGPTSGDEQFF.

The chain joins TRBV20-1 to TRBJ2-5; D possibly uses TRBD1 or TRBD2 (5 bases each). Germline V gene data show CDR1 as DFQATT and CDR2 as SNEGSKA (reference sequence). V was shortened by 2 bases and J by 5 bases, with 18 bases between the two germline ends. This CDR3 region has 15 residues. CDR3 in DNA: TGCAGTGCTAGACCTCTGGGAGTAGGGACGGAGACCCAGTACTTC. Translating gives CSARPLGVGTETQYF.

This clonotype appeared many times. The chain recombines TRBV28 with TRBJ1-5; no clear D gene. Germline assignment: CDR1 MDHEN and CDR2 SYDVKM. Trimming pared 3 bases from V and 5 bases from J, leaving 8 bases between. The CDR3 has 13 residues. The DNA of the CDR3 is TGTGCCAGCAGTTTGTACATACATCAGCCCCAGCATTTT. Its translation: CASSLYIHQPQHF. Full variable domain (missing parts from reference TRBV28 and TRBJ1-5): DVKVTQSSRYLVKRTGEKVFLECVQDMDHENMFWYRQDPGLGLRLIYFSYDVKMKEKGDIPEGYSVSREKKERFSLILESASTNQTSMYLCASSLYIHQPQHFGDGTRLSIL.

This clonotype came up many times. V and J are TRBV7-9 and TRBJ1-6; 7 bases fit TRBD1. The trim removed 5 bases at V and 7 bases at J, leaving 2 bases unmatched. CDR1 is SEHNR, CDR2 FQNEAQ, per germline (reference sequence). The CDR3 extends over 13 amino acids. In nucleotides, the CDR3 is TGTGCCAGCAGCCCGACAGGGAATTCACCCCTCCACTTT. Its translation is CASSPTGNSPLHF.

This clonotype has at least ten counts. J is TRBJ2-2 and V is TRBV11-2, with no clear D. The CDR3 contains 13 residues. From germline, CDR1 is SGHAT and CDR2 FQNNGV. V lost 5 bases and J 5 bases, leaving 9 bases between the germline ends. In DNA form, the CDR3 reads TGTGCCAGCAGCCCCATTAGTACCGGGGAGCTGTTTTTT. Translation gives CASSPISTGELFF.

This clonotype counts as medium-sized. V and J are TRBV7-2 and TRBJ2-3; the D is unclear. Germline assignment: CDR1 SGHTA and CDR2 FQGNSA. With 7 bases removed from V and 2 bases from J, the gap between germline ends came to 16 bases. The CDR3 totals 15 residues. The CDR3 spells CASTPVSEATDTQYF. The CDR3 region has the DNA TGTGCCAGCACCCCGGTGTCCGAGGCCACAGATACGCAGTATTTT.

This clonotype was detected many times. The V and J genes are TRBV20-1 and TRBJ2-7, with a tentative D call TRBD1 (7 bases). V was trimmed by 4 bases and J by 2 bases, leaving 18 bases between them. The CDR3 is 15 amino acids. CDR1 and CDR2 from the germline V gene are DFQATT and SNEGSKA (reference sequence). CDR3 sequence (DNA): TGCAGTGCTACCACAGGGGAGGAGGCTACCTACGAGCAGTACTTC. Translation: CSATTGEEATYEQYF.

This clonotype came up many times. This chain uses TRBV12-3 or TRBV12-4 with TRBJ2-1; D not resolved. Deletions cut 2 bases from V and 0 bases from J, with 11 bases between. CDR3 length: 16 residues. The CDR3 DNA is TGTGCCAGCAGTTTATCAGCTACAAGCTCCTACAATGAGCAGTTCTTC. Protein: CASSLSATSSYNEQFF.

The table lists this clonotype with many counts. The V gene is TRBV12-3 or TRBV12-4, the J gene TRBJ2-5, with D possibly matching TRBD1 (6 bases). V lost 5 bases, J lost 2 bases, and 9 bases lay in between. This CDR3 has 13 amino acids. This CDR3 reads CASSTGPQETQYF. In DNA, the CDR3 is TGTGCCAGCAGTACAGGGCCACAAGAGACCCAGTACTTC.

The table lists this clonotype with a few counts. The chain uses TRBV15 and TRBJ2-7; D possibly corresponds to TRBD2 (5 bases). With 0 bases removed from V and 2 bases from J, the gap between germline ends came to 14 bases. The CDR3 has 16 residues. Germline lookup yields CDR1 LNHNV and CDR2 YYDKDF (reference sequence). In nucleotides, the CDR3 is TGTGCCACCAGCAGAGAACGTGCCAGCGGTCCCTACGAGCAGTACTTC. Translating it yields CATSRERASGPYEQYF.

This clonotype was counted a single time. The conserved phenylalanine or tryptophan is not found at the CDR3 terminus, so this likely reflects a read error. V gene TRBV7-8 combines with J gene TRBJ2-3; the D gene is possibly TRBD2 (6 bases). V was cut by 1 base and J by 0 bases, with 20 bases left in between. The germline V gene encodes CDR1 SGHVS and CDR2 FQNEAQ. This CDR3 has 19 amino acids. The CDR3 here is CASSLVVGAGLLSTDTQYL. The CDR3 DNA follows: TGTGCCAGCAGCTTAGTCGTAGGCGCGGGACTCCTGAGCACAGATACGCAGTATTTA.

The rearrangement links TRBV6-2 or TRBV6-3 to TRBJ2-7; TRBD1 aligns across 9 bases. With 7 bases clipped from V and 2 bases from J, the junction kept 9 bases outside the gene matches. CDR1 is MNHEY, CDR2 SVGEGT, per germline. The CDR3 is 15 residues long. In nucleotides, the CDR3 is TGTGCCAGCACCCGGGACAGGGTGGGCGCCTACGAGCAGTACTTC. It yields the protein CASTRDRVGAYEQYF.

In this sample, this clonotype turned up many times. The V call is TRBV24-1, the J call TRBJ2-7, with 8 bases matching TRBD1. The junction had 3 bases not matched to a gene; V was cut back by 3 bases and J by 0 bases. CDR1 is KGHDR, CDR2 SFDVKD, per germline. CDR3 length: 15 residues. This CDR3 reads CATSDTGTGSYEQYF. Written as DNA, the CDR3 is TGTGCCACCAGTGATACCGGGACAGGCTCCTACGAGCAGTACTTC.

Only a few counts were recorded for this clonotype. The chain combines TRBV11-2 with TRBJ2-5; a possible D gene is TRBD1 (5 bases). Germline assignment: CDR1 SGHAT and CDR2 FQNNGV. The CDR3 covers 14 residues. With 5 bases removed from V and 4 bases from J, the gap between germline ends came to 14 bases. The CDR3 nucleotides are TGTGCCAGCAGCCCTGTGGGGCCGGGAGAGACCCAGTACTTC. It codes for CASSPVGPGETQYF. The variable domain in full, completed from reference TRBV11-2 and TRBJ2-5, reads EAGVAQSPRYKIIEKRQSVAFWCNPISGHATLYWYQQILGQGPKLLIQFQNNGVVDDSQLPKDRFSAERLKGVDSTLKIQPAKLEDSAVYLCASSPVGPGETQYFGPGTRLLVL.

Many counts were recorded for this clonotype. The chain links TRBV10-3 to TRBJ1-2; possibly TRBD1 for D (5 bases). The CDR3 totals 14 residues. Per germline, CDR1 ENHRY and CDR2 SYGVKD. The V end was cut by 4 bases, the J end by 0 bases, with 9 bases between. This CDR3 reads CAISGQPTNYGYTF. The CDR3 DNA sequence: TGTGCCATCAGTGGACAGCCGACTAACTATGGCTACACCTTC.

This clonotype has ten or more counts. This chain links TRBV7-9 with TRBJ2-5; D may be TRBD2 (5 bases). The V and J ends lost 5 bases and 0 bases respectively, with 16 bases between them. Germline V gene lookup returns CDR1 SEHNR and CDR2 FQNEAQ (reference sequence). The CDR3 is 16 amino acids. The CDR3 spells CASSPTTGLYQETQYF. CDR3 DNA: TGTGCCAGCAGCCCAACCACGGGGTTGTACCAAGAGACCCAGTACTTC.

This clonotype appeared many times. The chain employs TRBV7-9 and TRBJ2-5; possibly TRBD2 for D (5 bases). Germline CDR1 reads SEHNR; CDR2 reads FQNEAQ (reference sequence). V was pared by 3 bases and J by 0 bases, with 11 bases between. This CDR3 spans 15 amino acids. The DNA for the CDR3 is TGTGCCAGCAGCTTTCGGCAGAGGGACCAAGAGACCCAGTACTTC. Its protein is CASSFRQRDQETQYF.

This clonotype was observed at least ten times. This chain uses TRBV4-1 with TRBJ2-2; either TRBD1 or TRBD2 may supply D (6 bases each). V was pared by 4 bases and J by 5 bases, with 14 bases between. The CDR3 loop spans 15 amino acids. Germline CDR1 reads MGHRA; CDR2 reads YSYEKL. CDR3 coding DNA: TGCGCCAGCAGCCCAGAGGGGGGATGGACCGGGGAGCTGTTTTTT. Translated: CASSPEGGWTGELFF.

This clonotype was recorded at least ten times. The V gene is TRBV12-3 or TRBV12-4, the J gene TRBJ1-4, with D perhaps TRBD1 (5 bases). Trimming shortened V by 3 bases and J by 8 bases, and 16 bases separated the two germline ends. CDR3 length: 15 amino acids. CDR3 nucleotide sequence: TGTGCCAGCAGTTTGGTGCCGGGACGGTGGGAAAAACTGTTTTTT. Its translation is CASSLVPGRWEKLFF.

A few counts support this clonotype. This chain connects TRBV9 to TRBJ1-5; D is perhaps TRBD1 (5 bases). Germline CDR1 SGDLS, CDR2 YYNGEE. The length of the CDR3 is 15 residues. V was cut by 4 bases and J by 0 bases, with 11 bases left in between. The CDR3 DNA follows: TGTGCCAGCAGCCCGCGGGGGAATAGCAATCAGCCCCAGCATTTT. Translated: CASSPRGNSNQPQHF.

This clonotype was detected many times. The gene calls are TRBV6-5 and TRBJ2-1; 10 bases are a match to TRBD2. The CDR3 totals 16 residues. J gave up 8 bases and V 0 bases, and 7 bases lay outside the gene matches. The germline V gene has CDR1 MNHEY and CDR2 SVGAGI. CDR3 DNA: TGTGCCAGCAGTTACTCGACCCTAGCGGGAGTCGATGAGCAGTTCTTC. Its protein product is CASSYSTLAGVDEQFF.